A few counts support the clone carrying this T cell receptor (beta chain). This record comes from a study of blood T cell repertoires in COVID-19. Some clones are missing from TCRdb's copy, which holds only in-frame ones; the method was immunoSEQ multiplex PCR. This table has 250,000 or so clones, 70% to 85% appearing once. The source material was PBMCs or T cells enriched from blood (not recorded which). This sequence originates from a man aged 60 to 69 who had recovered from COVID-19.

CDR3 sequence reads: CASSPLDFSGNTIYF. The CDR3 region has the DNA TGCGCCAGCAGTCCTCTCGACTTCTCTGGAAACACCATATATTTT. This sequence joins TRBV5-1 and TRBJ1-3; D unresolved. The CDR3 spans 15 residues. Trimming cost V 5 bases and J 0 bases, with 12 bases left between them. Per germline, CDR1 SGHRS and CDR2 YFSETQ.